The table lists the clone carrying this T cell receptor beta chain with a few counts. With V trimmed by 0 bases and J by 2 bases, 1 base remained unmatched. The CDR3 consists of 16 residues. Germline loops: CDR1 LGHDT, CDR2 YNNKEL (reference sequence). The sample is drawn from a study of blood T cells in healthy people across ages. Combining a sample-barcoded 5' primer with a J-beta primer mix, a second PCR ran for about 7 to 11 cycles. The template-switch adaptor was a 5' adaptor with 12 random nucleotides. It tagged each cDNA molecule. One entry per CDR3 protein results from TCRdb running MiXCR on the 5' RACE reads. Of some 900,000 distinct CDR3 sequences listed, 40% to 60% are singletons.

This receptor was taken from a man between 25 and 39 years old in good health. The rearrangement uses TRBV3-1 and TRBJ2-7, with 13 bases identical to TRBD2. Sequencing input: blood. CDR3 in DNA: TGTGCCAGCAGCCAAGAGGGACTAGCGGGGCCCTACGAGCAGTACTTC. Translating gives CASSQEGLAGPYEQYF.